Sequencing of this T cell receptor (beta chain) was carried out in a study of T-cell memory formation after mild COVID-19. Study-wide context: Largely, TCR clusters stayed within a single donor. General study results and limits: Specificity for SARS-CoV-2 was not confirmed among the second-wave clones peaking on day 37. While clones contracting from day 15 to 85 were balanced between CD4 and CD8, later expanders leaned CD4+.

TCRdb ran MiXCR on the 5' RACE reads and lists one entry per CDR3 protein. The data contain approximately 44,000 distinct CDR3 sequences, 6% to 8% of them singletons. This clonotype was found a few times. Its antigen is currently unknown. The V and J ends lost 7 bases and 3 bases, in that order; junction bases with no gene match: 6. This CDR3 spans 14 amino acids. V usage is TRBV12-3 or TRBV12-4 and J usage is TRBJ2-3; 8 nucleotides align to TRBD1. This receptor was taken from a man aged 18 to 29 who had mild COVID-19 (a few samples of this study predate the infection). Cell type and time point are not known. The specimen sequenced was PBMCs or a T cell subset sorted from them (not recorded which). Here the CDR3 reads CASTGTGGTDTQYF. The CDR3 nucleotides are TGTGCCAGCACCGGAACAGGGGGTACAGATACGCAGTATTTT.